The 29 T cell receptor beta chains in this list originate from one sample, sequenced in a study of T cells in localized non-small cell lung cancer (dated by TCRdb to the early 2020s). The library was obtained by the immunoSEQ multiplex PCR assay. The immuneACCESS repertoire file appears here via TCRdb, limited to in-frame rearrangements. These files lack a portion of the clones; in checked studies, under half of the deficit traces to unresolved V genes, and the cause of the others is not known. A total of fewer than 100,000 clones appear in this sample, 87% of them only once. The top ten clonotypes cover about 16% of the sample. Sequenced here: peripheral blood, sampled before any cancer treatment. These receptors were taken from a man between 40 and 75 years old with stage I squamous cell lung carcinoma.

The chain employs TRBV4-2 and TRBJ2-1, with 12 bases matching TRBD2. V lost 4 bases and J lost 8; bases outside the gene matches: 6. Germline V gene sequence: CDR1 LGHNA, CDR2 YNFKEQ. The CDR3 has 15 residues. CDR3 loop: CASSPLAGGQDEQFF. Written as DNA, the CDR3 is TGTGCCAGCAGCCCCCTAGCGGGGGGGCAGGATGAGCAGTTCTTC.

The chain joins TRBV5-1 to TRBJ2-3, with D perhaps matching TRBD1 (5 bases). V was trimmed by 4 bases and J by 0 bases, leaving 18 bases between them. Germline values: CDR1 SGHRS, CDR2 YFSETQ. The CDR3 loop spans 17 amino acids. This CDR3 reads CASSLRVTTASTDTQYF. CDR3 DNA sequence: TGCGCCAGCAGCCTCCGAGTGACGACAGCTAGCACAGATACGCAGTATTTT.

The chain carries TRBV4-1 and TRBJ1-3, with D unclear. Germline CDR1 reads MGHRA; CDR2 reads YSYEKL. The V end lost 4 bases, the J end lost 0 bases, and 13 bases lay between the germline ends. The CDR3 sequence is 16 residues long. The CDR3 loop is CASSLVESNSGNTIYF. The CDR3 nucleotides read TGCGCCAGCAGCCTAGTGGAGTCTAACTCTGGAAACACCATATATTTT.

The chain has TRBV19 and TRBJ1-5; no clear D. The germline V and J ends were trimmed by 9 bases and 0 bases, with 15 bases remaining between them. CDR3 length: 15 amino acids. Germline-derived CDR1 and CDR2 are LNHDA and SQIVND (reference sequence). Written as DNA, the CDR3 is TGTGCCAGCCGCCGAGAAGGAGATAGCAATCAGCCCCAGCATTTT. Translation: CASRREGDSNQPQHF.

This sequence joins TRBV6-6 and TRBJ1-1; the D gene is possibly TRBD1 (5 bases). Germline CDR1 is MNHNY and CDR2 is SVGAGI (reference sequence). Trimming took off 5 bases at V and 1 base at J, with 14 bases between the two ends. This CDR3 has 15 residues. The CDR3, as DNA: TGTGCCAGCAGTACTAGGGACGGTAGGAACACTGAAGCTTTCTTT. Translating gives CASSTRDGRNTEAFF.

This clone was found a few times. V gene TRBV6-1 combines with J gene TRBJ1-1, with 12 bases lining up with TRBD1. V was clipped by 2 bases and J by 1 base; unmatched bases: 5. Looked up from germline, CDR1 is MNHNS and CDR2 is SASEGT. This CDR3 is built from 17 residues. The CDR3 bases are TGTGCCAGCAGTGAAAGGGACAGGGGGCTCCCGAACACTGAAGCTTTCTTT. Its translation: CASSERDRGLPNTEAFF.

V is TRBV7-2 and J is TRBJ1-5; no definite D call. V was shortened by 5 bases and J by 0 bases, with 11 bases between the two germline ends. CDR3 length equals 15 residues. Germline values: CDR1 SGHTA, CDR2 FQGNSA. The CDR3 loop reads CASSARHVSNQPQHF. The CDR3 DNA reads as TGTGCCAGCAGCGCCCGACATGTTAGCAATCAGCCCCAGCATTTT.

The DNA for the CDR3 is TGTGCCAGTAGTGGTCGGACAGGGGGCACTTGGAGCACTGAAGCTTTCTTT. It yields the protein CASSGRTGGTWSTEAFF. The chain links TRBV19 to TRBJ1-1, with TRBD1 matching over 11 bases. The CDR3 loop spans 17 amino acids. Germline V gene sequence: CDR1 LNHDA, CDR2 SQIVND (reference sequence). Trimming removed 5 bases from V and 4 bases from J; junction bases left unmatched: 12.

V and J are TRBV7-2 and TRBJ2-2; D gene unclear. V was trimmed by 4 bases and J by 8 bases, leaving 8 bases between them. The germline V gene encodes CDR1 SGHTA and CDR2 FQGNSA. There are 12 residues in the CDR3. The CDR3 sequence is CASSSRRGELFF. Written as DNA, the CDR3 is TGTGCCAGCAGCTCCCGACGTGGGGAGCTGTTTTTT.

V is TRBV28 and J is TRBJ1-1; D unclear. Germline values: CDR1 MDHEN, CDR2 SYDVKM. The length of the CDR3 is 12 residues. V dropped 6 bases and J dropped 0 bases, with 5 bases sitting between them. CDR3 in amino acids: CASRRMNTEAFF. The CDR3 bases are TGTGCCAGCAGACGGATGAACACTGAAGCTTTCTTT.

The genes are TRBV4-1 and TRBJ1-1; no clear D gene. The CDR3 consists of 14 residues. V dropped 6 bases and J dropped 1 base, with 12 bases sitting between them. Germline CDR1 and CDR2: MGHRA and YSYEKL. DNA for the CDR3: TGCGCCAGCAGACGAGGCCCGGGGAACACTGAAGCTTTCTTT. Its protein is CASRRGPGNTEAFF.

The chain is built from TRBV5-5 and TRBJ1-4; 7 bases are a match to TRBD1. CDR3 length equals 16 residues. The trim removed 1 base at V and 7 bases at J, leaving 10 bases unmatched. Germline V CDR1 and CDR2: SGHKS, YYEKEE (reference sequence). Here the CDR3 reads CASSLLGQDAGEKLFF. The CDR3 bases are TGTGCCAGCAGCTTGTTAGGACAGGATGCCGGTGAAAAACTGTTTTTT.

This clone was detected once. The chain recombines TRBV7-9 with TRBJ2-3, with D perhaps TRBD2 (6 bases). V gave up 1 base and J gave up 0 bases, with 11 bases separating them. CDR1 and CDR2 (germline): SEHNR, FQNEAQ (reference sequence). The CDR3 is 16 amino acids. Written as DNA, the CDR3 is TGTGCCAGCAGCTTAGGGACGCGGGGAAGCACAGATACGCAGTATTTT. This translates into CASSLGTRGSTDTQYF.

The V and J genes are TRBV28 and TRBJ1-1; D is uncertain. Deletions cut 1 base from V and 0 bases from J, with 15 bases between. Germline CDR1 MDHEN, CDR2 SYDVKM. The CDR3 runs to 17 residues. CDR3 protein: CASSLFTLREMNTEAFF. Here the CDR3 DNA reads TGTGCCAGCAGTTTATTTACCCTGAGGGAAATGAACACTGAAGCTTTCTTT.

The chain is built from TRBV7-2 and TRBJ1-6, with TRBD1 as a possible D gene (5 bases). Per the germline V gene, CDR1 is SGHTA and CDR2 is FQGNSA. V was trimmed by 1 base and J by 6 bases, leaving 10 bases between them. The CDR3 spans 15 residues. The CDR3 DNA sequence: TGTGCCAGCAGCTTAGGGGGGTCATCTAATTCACCCCTCCACTTT. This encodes CASSLGGSSNSPLHF.

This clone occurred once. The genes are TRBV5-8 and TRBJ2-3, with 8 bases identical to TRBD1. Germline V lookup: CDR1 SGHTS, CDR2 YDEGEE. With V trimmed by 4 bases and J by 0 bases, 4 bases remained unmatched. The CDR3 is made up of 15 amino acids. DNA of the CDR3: TGTGCCAGCAGCCCCGGGACAGGTAGCACAGATACGCAGTATTTT. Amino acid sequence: CASSPGTGSTDTQYF.

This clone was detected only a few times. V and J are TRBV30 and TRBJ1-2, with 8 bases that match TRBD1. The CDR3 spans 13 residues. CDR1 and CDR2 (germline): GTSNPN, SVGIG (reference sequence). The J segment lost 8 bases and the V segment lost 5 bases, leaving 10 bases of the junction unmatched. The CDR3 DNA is TGTGCCTGGGGCCGGGACAGGCCGTCCGGCTACACCTTC. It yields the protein CAWGRDRPSGYTF. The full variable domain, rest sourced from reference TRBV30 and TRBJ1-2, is SQTIHQWPATLVQPVGSPLSLECTVEGTSNPNLYWYRQAAGRGLQLLFYSVGIGQISSEVPQNLSASRPQDRQFILSSKKLLLSDSGFYLCAWGRDRPSGYTFGSGTRLTVV.

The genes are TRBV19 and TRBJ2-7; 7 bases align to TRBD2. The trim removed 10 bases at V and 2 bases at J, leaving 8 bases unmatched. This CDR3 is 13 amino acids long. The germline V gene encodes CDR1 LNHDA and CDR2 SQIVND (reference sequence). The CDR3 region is CATGEGGAYEQYF. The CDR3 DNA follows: TGTGCCACCGGGGAGGGTGGGGCCTACGAGCAGTACTTC.

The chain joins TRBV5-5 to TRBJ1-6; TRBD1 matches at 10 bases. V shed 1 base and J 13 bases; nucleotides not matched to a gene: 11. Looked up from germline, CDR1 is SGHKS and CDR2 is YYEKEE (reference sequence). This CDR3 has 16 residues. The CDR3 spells CASSLWGQGKGIPLHF. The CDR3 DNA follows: TGTGCCAGCAGCTTGTGGGGACAGGGGAAGGGGATCCCCCTCCACTTT.

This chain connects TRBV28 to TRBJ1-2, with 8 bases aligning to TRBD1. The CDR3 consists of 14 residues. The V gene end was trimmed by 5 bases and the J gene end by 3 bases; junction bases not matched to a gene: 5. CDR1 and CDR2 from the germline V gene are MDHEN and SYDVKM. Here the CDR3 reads CASSPPTGDYGYTF. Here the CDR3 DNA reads TGTGCCAGCAGTCCCCCGACAGGGGACTATGGCTACACCTTC.

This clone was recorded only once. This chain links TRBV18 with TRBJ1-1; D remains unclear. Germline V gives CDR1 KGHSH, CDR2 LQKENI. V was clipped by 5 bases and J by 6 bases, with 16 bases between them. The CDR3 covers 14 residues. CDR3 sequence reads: CASSEFTLGAEAFF. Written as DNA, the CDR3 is TGTGCCAGCTCAGAGTTTACCTTGGGTGCTGAAGCTTTCTTT. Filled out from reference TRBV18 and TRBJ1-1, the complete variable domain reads NAGVMQNPRHLVRRRGQEARLRCSPMKGHSHVYWYRQLPEEGLKFMVYLQKENIIDESGMPKERFSAEFPKEGPSILRIQQVVRGDSAAYFCASSEFTLGAEAFFGQGTRLTVV.

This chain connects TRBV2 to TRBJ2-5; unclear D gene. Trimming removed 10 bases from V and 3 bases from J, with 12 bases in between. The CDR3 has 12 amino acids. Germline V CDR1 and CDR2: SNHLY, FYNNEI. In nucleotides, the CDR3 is TGTGCCACAAGGACGGATAAAGAGACCCAGTACTTC. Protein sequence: CATRTDKETQYF.

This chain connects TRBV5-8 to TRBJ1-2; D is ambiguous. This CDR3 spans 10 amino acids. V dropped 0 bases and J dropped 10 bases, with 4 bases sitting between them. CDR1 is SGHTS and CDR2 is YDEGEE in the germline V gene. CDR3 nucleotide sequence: TGTGCCAGCAGCTTGGGTGACTACACCTTC. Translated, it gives CASSLGDYTF.

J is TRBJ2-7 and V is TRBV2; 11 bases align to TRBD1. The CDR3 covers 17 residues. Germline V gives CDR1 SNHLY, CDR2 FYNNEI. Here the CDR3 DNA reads TGTGCTTCCGGGCGGACAGGGGGCATGATTAGACCCTACGAGCAGTACTTC. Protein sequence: CASGRTGGMIRPYEQYF. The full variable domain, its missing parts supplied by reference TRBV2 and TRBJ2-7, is EPEVTQTPSHQVTQMGQEVILRCVPISNHLYFYWYRQILGQKVEFLVSFYNNEISEKSEIFDDQFSVERPDGSNFTLKIRSTKLEDSAMYFCASGRTGGMIRPYEQYFGPGTRLTVT.

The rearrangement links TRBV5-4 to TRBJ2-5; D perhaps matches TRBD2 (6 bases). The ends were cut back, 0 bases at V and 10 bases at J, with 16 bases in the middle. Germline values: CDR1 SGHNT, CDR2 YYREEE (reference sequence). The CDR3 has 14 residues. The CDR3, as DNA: TGTGCCAGCAGCTTGGCGGGGGACCTCTGGAGCCAGTACTTC. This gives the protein CASSLAGDLWSQYF.

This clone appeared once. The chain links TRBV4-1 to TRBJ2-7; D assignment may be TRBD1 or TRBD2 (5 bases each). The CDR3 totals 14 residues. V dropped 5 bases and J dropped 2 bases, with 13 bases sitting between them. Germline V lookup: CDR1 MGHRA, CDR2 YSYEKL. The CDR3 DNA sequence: TGCGCCAGCAGCTCCTGGGACGCAACCTACGAGCAGTACTTC. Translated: CASSSWDATYEQYF.

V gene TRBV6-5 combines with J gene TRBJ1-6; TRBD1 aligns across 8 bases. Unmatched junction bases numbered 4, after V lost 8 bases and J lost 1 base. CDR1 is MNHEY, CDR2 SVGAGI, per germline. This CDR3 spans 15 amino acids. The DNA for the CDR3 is TGTGCCAGCGGTACAGGGGGATCCTATAATTCACCCCTCCACTTT. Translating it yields CASGTGGSYNSPLHF.

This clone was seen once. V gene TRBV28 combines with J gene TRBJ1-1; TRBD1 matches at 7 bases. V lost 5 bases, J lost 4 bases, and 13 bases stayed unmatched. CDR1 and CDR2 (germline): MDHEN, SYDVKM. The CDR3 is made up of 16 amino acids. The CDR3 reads CASSTHGQGVVTEAFF. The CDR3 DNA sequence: TGTGCCAGCAGTACCCACGGCCAGGGGGTGGTCACTGAAGCTTTCTTT.

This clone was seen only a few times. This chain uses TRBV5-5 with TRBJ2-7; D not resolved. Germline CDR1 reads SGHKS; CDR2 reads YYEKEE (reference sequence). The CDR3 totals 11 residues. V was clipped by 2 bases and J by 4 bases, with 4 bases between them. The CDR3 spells CASSFIYEQYF. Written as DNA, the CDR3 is TGTGCCAGCAGCTTCATATACGAGCAGTACTTC.